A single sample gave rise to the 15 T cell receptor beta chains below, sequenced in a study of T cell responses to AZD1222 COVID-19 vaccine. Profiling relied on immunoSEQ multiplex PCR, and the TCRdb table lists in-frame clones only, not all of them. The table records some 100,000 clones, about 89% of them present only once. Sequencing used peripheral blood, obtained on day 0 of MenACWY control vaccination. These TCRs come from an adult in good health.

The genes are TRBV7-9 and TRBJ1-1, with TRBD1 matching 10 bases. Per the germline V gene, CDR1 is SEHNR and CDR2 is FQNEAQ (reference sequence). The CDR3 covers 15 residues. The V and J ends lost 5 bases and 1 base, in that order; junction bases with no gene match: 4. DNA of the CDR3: TGTGCCAGCAGCCAGGGGGACAGGGGGAACACTGAAGCTTTCTTT. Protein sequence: CASSQGDRGNTEAFF. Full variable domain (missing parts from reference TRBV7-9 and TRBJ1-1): DTGVSQNPRHKITKRGQNVTFRCDPISEHNRLYWYRQTLGQGPEFLTYFQNEAQLEKSRLLSDRFSAERPKGSFSTLEIQRTEQGDSAMYLCASSQGDRGNTEAFFGQGTRLTVV.

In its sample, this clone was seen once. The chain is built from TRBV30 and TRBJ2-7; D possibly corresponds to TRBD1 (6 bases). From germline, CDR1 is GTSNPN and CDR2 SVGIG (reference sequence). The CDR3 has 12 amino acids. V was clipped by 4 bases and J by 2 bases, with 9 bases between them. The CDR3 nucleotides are TGTGCCTGGATGGACAGTGCCTACGAGCAGTACTTC. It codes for CAWMDSAYEQYF.

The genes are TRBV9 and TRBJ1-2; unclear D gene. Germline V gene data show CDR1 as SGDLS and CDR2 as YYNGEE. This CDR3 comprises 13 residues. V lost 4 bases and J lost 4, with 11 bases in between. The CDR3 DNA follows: TGTGCCAGCAGCCCCGGGAGCGGCTATGGCTACACCTTC. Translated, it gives CASSPGSGYGYTF.

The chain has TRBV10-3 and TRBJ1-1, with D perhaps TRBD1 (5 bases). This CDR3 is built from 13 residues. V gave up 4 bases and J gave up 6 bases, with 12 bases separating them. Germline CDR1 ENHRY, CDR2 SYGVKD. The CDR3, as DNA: TGTGCCATCAGTGTGCTGGGGGGGGCTGAAGCTTTCTTT. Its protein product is CAISVLGGAEAFF.

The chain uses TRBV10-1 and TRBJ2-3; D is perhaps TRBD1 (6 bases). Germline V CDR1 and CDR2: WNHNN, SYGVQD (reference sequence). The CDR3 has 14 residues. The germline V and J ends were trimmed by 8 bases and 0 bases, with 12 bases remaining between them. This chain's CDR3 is CASRTASSTDTQYF. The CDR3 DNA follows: TGCGCCAGCCGGACAGCTTCTAGCACAGATACGCAGTATTTT.

CDR3 in amino acids: CAISGDRDTGELFF. As DNA, the CDR3 is TGTGCCATCAGTGGGGACAGGGACACCGGGGAGCTGTTTTTT. J is TRBJ2-2 and V is TRBV10-3, with 9 bases aligning to TRBD1. The CDR3 is 14 residues long. With V trimmed by 4 bases and J by 3 bases, 0 bases remained unmatched. CDR1 is ENHRY, CDR2 SYGVKD, per germline.

The CDR3 DNA follows: TGTGCCACCAGTGCCGCCCGCCTGGGGCGGAGACAATACAATGAGCAGTTCTTC. Translation: CATSAARLGRRQYNEQFF. The J gene is TRBJ2-1, the V gene TRBV24-1; D might be TRBD1 (5 bases). V gave up 5 bases and J gave up 4 bases, with 23 bases separating them. The CDR3 contains 18 residues. The germline CDR1 and CDR2 sequences are KGHDR and SFDVKD.

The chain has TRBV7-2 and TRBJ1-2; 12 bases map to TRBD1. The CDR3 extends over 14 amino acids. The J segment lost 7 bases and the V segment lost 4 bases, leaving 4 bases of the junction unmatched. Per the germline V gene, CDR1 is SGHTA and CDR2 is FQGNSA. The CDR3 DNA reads TGTGCCAGCAGCTCGGGACAGGGGGCCTCTGGCTACACCTTC. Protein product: CASSSGQGASGYTF.

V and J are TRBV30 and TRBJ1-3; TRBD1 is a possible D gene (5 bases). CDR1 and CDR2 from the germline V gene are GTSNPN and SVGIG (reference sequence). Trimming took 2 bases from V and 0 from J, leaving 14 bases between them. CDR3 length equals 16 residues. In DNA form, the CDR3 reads TGTGCCTGGAGTCCGGGACTTACTGTCTCTGGAAACACCATATATTTT. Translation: CAWSPGLTVSGNTIYF.

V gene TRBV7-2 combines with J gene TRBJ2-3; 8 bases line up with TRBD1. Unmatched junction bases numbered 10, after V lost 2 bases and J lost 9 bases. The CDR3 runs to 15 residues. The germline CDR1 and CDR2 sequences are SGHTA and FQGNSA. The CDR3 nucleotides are TGTGCCAGCAGCTTATCAGGGGGCAAGCAGGGGACGCAGTATTTT. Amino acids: CASSLSGGKQGTQYF.

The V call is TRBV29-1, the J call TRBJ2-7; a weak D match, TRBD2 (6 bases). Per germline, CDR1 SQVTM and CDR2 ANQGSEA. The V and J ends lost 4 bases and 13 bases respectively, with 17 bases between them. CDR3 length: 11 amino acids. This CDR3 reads CSVGWGEVAYF. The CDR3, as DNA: TGCAGCGTTGGTTGGGGGGAGGTGGCTTACTTC.

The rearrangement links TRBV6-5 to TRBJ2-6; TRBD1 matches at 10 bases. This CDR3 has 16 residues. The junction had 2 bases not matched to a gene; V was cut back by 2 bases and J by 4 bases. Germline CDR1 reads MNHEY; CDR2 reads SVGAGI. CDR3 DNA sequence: TGTGCCAGCAGTTACCGACAGGGGGCGGGGGCCAACGTCCTGACTTTC. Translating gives CASSYRQGAGANVLTF.

The CDR3 DNA sequence: TGTGCCAGTAGTATCTTTGGGGGCGGTCAGCCCCAGCATTTT. It yields the protein CASSIFGGGQPQHF. V and J are TRBV19 and TRBJ1-5; a possible D gene is TRBD1 (6 bases). Trimming pared 3 bases from V and 6 bases from J, leaving 12 bases between. CDR1 and CDR2 (germline): LNHDA, SQIVND (reference sequence). The CDR3 extends over 14 amino acids.

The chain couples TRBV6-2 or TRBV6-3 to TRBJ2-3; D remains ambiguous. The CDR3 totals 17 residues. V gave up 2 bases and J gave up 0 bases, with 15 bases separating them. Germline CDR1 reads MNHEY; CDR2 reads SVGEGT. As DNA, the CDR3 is TGTGCCAGCAGTTACACTACACAGAGTTTTAGCACAGATACGCAGTATTTT. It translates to CASSYTTQSFSTDTQYF.

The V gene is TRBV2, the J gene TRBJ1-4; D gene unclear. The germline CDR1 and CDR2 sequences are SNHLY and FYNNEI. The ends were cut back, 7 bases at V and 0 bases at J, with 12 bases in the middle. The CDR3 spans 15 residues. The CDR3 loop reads CASKEWSATNEKLFF. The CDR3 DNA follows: TGTGCCAGCAAGGAATGGTCGGCAACTAATGAAAAACTGTTTTTT. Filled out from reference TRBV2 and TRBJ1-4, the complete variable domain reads EPEVTQTPSHQVTQMGQEVILRCVPISNHLYFYWYRQILGQKVEFLVSFYNNEISEKSEIFDDQFSVERPDGSNFTLKIRSTKLEDSAMYFCASKEWSATNEKLFFGSGTQLSVL.